The 21 T cell receptor beta chains below were found in one sample sequenced in a study of blood T cell repertoires in COVID-19. Repertoires were generated with immunoSEQ multiplex PCR, while TCRdb's copy carries only in-frame clones and drops some. The profile shows 150,000 to 200,000 clones, about 88% of them singletons. The sample taken for sequencing was peripheral blood. The receptors come from an elderly woman with acute or convalescent COVID-19.

The chain uses TRBV7-2 and TRBJ1-2, with 9 bases that match TRBD1. The germline V gene has CDR1 SGHTA and CDR2 FQGNSA. V shed 1 base and J 4 bases; nucleotides not matched to a gene: 7. The length of the CDR3 is 16 residues. CDR3: CASSLEYGQGSYGYTF. The CDR3 DNA reads as TGTGCCAGCAGCTTAGAGTACGGACAGGGGAGCTATGGCTACACCTTC.

The chain recombines TRBV29-1 with TRBJ2-7; D is possibly TRBD2 (6 bases). V dropped 3 bases and J dropped 2 bases, with 17 bases sitting between them. The CDR3 runs to 15 residues. Germline CDR1 and CDR2: SQVTM and ANQGSEA. In nucleotides, the CDR3 is TGCAGCGTTGAGGTATCGGGACTCTTCCCCTACGAGCAGTACTTC. It translates to CSVEVSGLFPYEQYF.

This clone was detected a few times. The J gene is TRBJ1-1, the V gene TRBV5-8, with D perhaps TRBD1 (6 bases). Trimming took off 0 bases at V and 0 bases at J, with 12 bases between the two ends. This CDR3 is 16 amino acids long. Germline CDR1 is SGHTS and CDR2 is YDEGEE. The CDR3 bases are TGTGCCAGCAGCTTGGGGGTAGGACAGATGAACACTGAAGCTTTCTTT. Translating gives CASSLGVGQMNTEAFF.

This clone was counted a few times. This chain joins TRBV21-1 and TRBJ1-5. TRBV21-1 is assigned pseudogene status. There are 17 residues in the CDR3. CDR3 sequence reads: CASSKVWFGGSNQPQHF. The CDR3 coding sequence is TGTGCCAGCAGCAAAGTTTGGTTCGGGGGTTCCAATCAGCCCCAGCATTTT.

The CDR3 is CASSLASQGYRELFF. For the CDR3, the DNA is TGTGCCAGCAGCTTAGCGTCACAGGGATACCGGGAGCTGTTTTTT. This rearrangement joins TRBV7-9 to TRBJ2-2; tentative D call: TRBD1 (6 bases). The V and J ends lost 0 bases and 9 bases respectively, with 14 bases between them. Germline CDR1 SEHNR, CDR2 FQNEAQ (reference sequence). The CDR3 covers 15 residues. Combining the CDR3 with reference TRBV7-9 and TRBJ2-2 gives the whole variable domain DTGVSQNPRHKITKRGQNVTFRCDPISEHNRLYWYRQTLGQGPEFLTYFQNEAQLEKSRLLSDRFSAERPKGSFSTLEIQRTEQGDSAMYLCASSLASQGYRELFFGEGSRLTVL.

V and J are TRBV5-4 and TRBJ2-7; 9 nucleotides line up with TRBD1. Per the germline V gene, CDR1 is SGHNT and CDR2 is YYREEE (reference sequence). Trimming removed 3 bases from V and 2 bases from J; junction bases left unmatched: 3. The CDR3 is 14 residues long. The DNA of the CDR3 is TGTGCCAGCAGCTCCGGACAGGGGCCCTACGAGCAGTACTTC. Encoded protein: CASSSGQGPYEQYF.

The chain has TRBV3-1 (or the pseudogene TRBV3-2) and TRBJ2-7; the match to TRBD2 covers 11 bases. The V and J ends lost 7 bases and 1 base, in that order; junction bases with no gene match: 6. The CDR3 is made up of 15 amino acids. Germline assignment: CDR1 LGHDT and CDR2 YNNKEL (reference sequence). CDR3 sequence reads: CASTRASGGSYEQYF. The CDR3 bases are TGTGCCAGCACCAGGGCTAGCGGGGGGTCCTACGAGCAGTACTTC.

This sequence joins TRBV2 and TRBJ2-5, with 9 bases matching TRBD2. Germline CDR1 and CDR2: SNHLY and FYNNEI. The J segment lost 5 bases and the V segment lost 7 bases, leaving 8 bases of the junction unmatched. CDR3 length: 14 amino acids. In nucleotides, the CDR3 is TGTGCCAGCACTCGAGCGGGGGGCAGGGAGACCCAGTACTTC. Translation gives CASTRAGGRETQYF. Full variable domain (missing parts from reference TRBV2 and TRBJ2-5): EPEVTQTPSHQVTQMGQEVILRCVPISNHLYFYWYRQILGQKVEFLVSFYNNEISEKSEIFDDQFSVERPDGSNFTLKIRSTKLEDSAMYFCASTRAGGRETQYFGPGTRLLVL.

The rearrangement uses TRBV6-2 or TRBV6-3 and TRBJ2-5; 8 bases line up with TRBD1. The CDR3 is 15 amino acids. Germline CDR1 is MNHEY and CDR2 is SVGEGT. The trim removed 2 bases at V and 0 bases at J, leaving 2 bases unmatched. In DNA form, the CDR3 reads TGTGCCAGCAGTTACCAGACAGGGGACCAAGAGACCCAGTACTTC. It codes for CASSYQTGDQETQYF.

This clone was counted a single time. The rearrangement joins TRBV6-1 to TRBJ2-3; D might be TRBD1 (5 bases). V was cut by 2 bases and J by 6 bases, with 15 bases left in between. Germline values: CDR1 MNHNS, CDR2 SASEGT. The CDR3 sequence is 15 residues long. Here the CDR3 DNA reads TGTGCCAGCAGTGAACAAACAAGTCAGGGCGATACGCAGTATTTT. Its translation is CASSEQTSQGDTQYF.

The CDR3 DNA reads as TGTGCCAGCAGCCCCCAGGGCTTGGGCGGGGAGCTGTTTTTT. It specifies CASSPQGLGGELFF. This chain uses TRBV9 with TRBJ2-2; TRBD1 might be the D (5 bases). Germline assignment: CDR1 SGDLS and CDR2 YYNGEE. V was cut by 4 bases and J by 7 bases, with 14 bases left in between. The CDR3 length is 14 residues.

The chain carries TRBV29-1 and TRBJ2-7, with D possibly being TRBD1 (6 bases). Trimming removed 7 bases at V and 4 bases at J, with 14 bases between. The CDR3 is made up of 12 amino acids. The germline gives CDR1 SQVTM, CDR2 ANQGSEA. The CDR3 spells CSGVGTLYEQYF. As DNA, the CDR3 is TGCAGCGGTGTCGGGACACTGTACGAGCAGTACTTC.

This chain uses TRBV6-6 with TRBJ1-4, with TRBD1 matching 7 bases. CDR3 length: 15 amino acids. Germline CDR1 is MNHNY and CDR2 is SVGAGI (reference sequence). The junction had 5 bases not matched to a gene; V was cut back by 4 bases and J by 3 bases. The CDR3 loop reads CASSSGQAPNEKLFF. Here the CDR3 DNA reads TGTGCCAGCAGTTCAGGACAGGCGCCTAATGAAAAACTGTTTTTT.

The CDR3 loop is CASSQENRAALEQYF. The CDR3 region has the DNA TGCGCCAGCAGCCAAGAGAACCGCGCCGCCCTAGAGCAGTACTTC. The chain joins TRBV4-3 to TRBJ2-7, with D unresolved. V lost 0 bases and J lost 7, with 16 bases in between. Germline lookup yields CDR1 LGHNA and CDR2 YSLEER. The CDR3 consists of 15 residues.

This chain connects TRBV13 to TRBJ2-5; the match to TRBD1 covers 10 bases. Germline assignment: CDR1 PRHDT and CDR2 FYEKMQ (reference sequence). This CDR3 contains 16 residues. Trimming removed 4 bases from V and 5 bases from J; junction bases left unmatched: 10. The CDR3 sequence is CASSSRTGGVAETQYF. The CDR3 DNA follows: TGTGCCAGCAGCTCACGGACAGGGGGGGTCGCGGAGACCCAGTACTTC.

V gene TRBV6-6 combines with J gene TRBJ1-5, with TRBD1 matching 7 bases. The CDR3 length is 12 residues. Looked up from germline, CDR1 is MNHNY and CDR2 is SVGAGI (reference sequence). J was trimmed by 7 bases and V by 8 bases; bases with no gene match: 5. CDR3 sequence reads: CASREGAQPQHF. In nucleotides, the CDR3 is TGTGCCAGCCGAGAGGGGGCCCAGCCCCAGCATTTT.

This chain connects TRBV7-2 to TRBJ2-1, with TRBD1 matching 7 bases. V gave up 7 bases and J gave up 5 bases; unmatched junction bases: 8. The CDR3 spans 14 residues. Germline values: CDR1 SGHTA, CDR2 FQGNSA. The CDR3 region is CASTKDRFNNEQFF. The CDR3 DNA sequence: TGTGCCAGCACAAAGGACAGGTTTAACAATGAGCAGTTCTTC.

CDR3 nucleotides: TGTGCCAGCAGTAAGAGACAGGGCAAGGCCGGGGAGCTGTTTTTT. Translating it yields CASSKRQGKAGELFF. The rearrangement uses TRBV6-6 and TRBJ2-2; 7 nucleotides line up with TRBD1. The germline CDR1 and CDR2 sequences are MNHNY and SVGAGI (reference sequence). J lost 6 bases, V lost 5 bases, and 9 bases had no gene match. The length of the CDR3 is 15 residues.

The chain links TRBV2 to TRBJ2-1; TRBD2 matches 7 bases. Looked up from germline, CDR1 is SNHLY and CDR2 is FYNNEI. The CDR3 spans 16 residues. After removal of 6 bases from V and 0 bases from J, the junction contained 8 bases not matched to a gene. CDR3 protein: CASRRDYPSSYNEQFF. CDR3 nucleotides: TGTGCCAGCAGACGGGACTACCCGAGCTCCTACAATGAGCAGTTCTTC.

The chain carries TRBV5-5 and TRBJ2-1; D perhaps matches TRBD2 (6 bases). The germline CDR1 and CDR2 sequences are SGHKS and YYEKEE (reference sequence). The CDR3 contains 15 residues. With 4 bases removed from V and 2 bases from J, the gap between germline ends came to 13 bases. For the CDR3, the DNA is TGTGCCAGCAGCATGGGAGGTGTGGCCTACAATGAGCAGTTCTTC. This encodes CASSMGGVAYNEQFF. Filled out from reference TRBV5-5 and TRBJ2-1, the complete variable domain reads DAGVTQSPTHLIKTRGQQVTLRCSPISGHKSVSWYQQVLGQGPQFIFQYYEKEERGRGNFPDRFSARQFPNYSSELNVNALLLGDSALYLCASSMGGVAYNEQFFGPGTRLTVL.

The chain employs TRBV10-3 and TRBJ1-2; no definite D call. Germline CDR1 ENHRY, CDR2 SYGVKD. The CDR3 consists of 12 residues. With 0 bases removed from V and 8 bases from J, the gap between germline ends came to 7 bases. CDR3 in DNA: TGTGCCATCAGTGAGTCAAATAGCGGCTACACCTTC. The encoded protein is CAISESNSGYTF.